The count of the clone carrying this T cell receptor beta chain is one. Sequencing used immunoSEQ multiplex PCR; TCRdb keeps in-frame clones, though not all of them. The data contain 600,000 or so clones, more than 75% of them singletons. This sample was included in a study of shared T cell receptors in the human thymus. Per germline, CDR1 MNHEY and CDR2 SMNVEV (reference sequence). This CDR3 comprises 16 residues. The V gene end was trimmed by 6 bases and the J gene end by 5 bases; junction bases not matched to a gene: 13. The sample was also reused in another study, on human thymus T cells. According to that study: Infants, healthy and Finnish, who were having corrective surgery for congenital heart defects served as donors. Surgeons resected thymus tissue during corrective heart surgery. Related research reported highly overlapping thymic repertoires among unrelated individuals.

The source of this sequence is a boy under three years old with a congenital heart defect. Sequencing was carried out using thymocytes. V gene TRBV27 combines with J gene TRBJ1-1; TRBD1 matches at 9 bases. The CDR3 is CASRPPSGQGETEAFF. Written as DNA, the CDR3 is TGTGCCAGCAGACCTCCGTCGGGACAGGGAGAAACTGAAGCTTTCTTT.